This T cell receptor beta chain is drawn from a study of Ad26.COV2.S vaccination and SARS-CoV-2 variants. The assay was immunoSEQ multiplex PCR, and TCRdb's table has in-frame clones only and misses some. Seen here are over 400,000 clones, about 91% observed once, and the top ten hold over 2%. The sample's treatment: roughly 18 received Ad26.COV2.S at low or high dose, single or two shots; several received placebo; per-sample allocation not given. On day 63 after the first injection, vaccine and placebo recipients gave samples. This CDR3 contains 13 residues. Between the trimmed V and J ends, which lost 2 bases and 3 bases, there was a span of 7 bases. Per the germline V gene, CDR1 is MNHEY and CDR2 is SMNVEV (reference sequence).

The sequence was obtained from a person aged 18-60 years who received the Ad26.COV2.S COVID-19 vaccine or a placebo. The rearrangement joins TRBV27 to TRBJ1-1; D is ambiguous. The source was peripheral blood, collected in a trial of Ad26.COV2.S vaccine versus placebo. The CDR3: CASSLVWDTEAFF. CDR3 DNA sequence: TGTGCCAGCAGTTTAGTATGGGACACTGAAGCTTTCTTT.